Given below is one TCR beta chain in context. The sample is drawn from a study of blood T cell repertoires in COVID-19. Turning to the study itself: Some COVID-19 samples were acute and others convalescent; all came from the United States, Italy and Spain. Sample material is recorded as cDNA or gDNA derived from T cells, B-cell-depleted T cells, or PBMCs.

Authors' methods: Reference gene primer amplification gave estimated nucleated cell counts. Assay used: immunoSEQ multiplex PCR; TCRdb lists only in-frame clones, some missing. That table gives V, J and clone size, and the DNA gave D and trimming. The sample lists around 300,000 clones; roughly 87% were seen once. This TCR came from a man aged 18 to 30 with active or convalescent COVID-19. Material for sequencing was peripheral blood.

CDR3 DNA sequence: TGTGCCAGCAGTCCCACAGGTGTTTATAATTCACCCCTCCACTTT. It yields the protein CASSPTGVYNSPLHF. The J gene is TRBJ1-6, the V gene TRBV27; TRBD1 is a possible D gene (5 bases). Germline CDR1 MNHEY, CDR2 SMNVEV (reference sequence). The CDR3 is 15 amino acids. With 5 bases removed from V and 4 bases from J, the gap between germline ends came to 12 bases.